The 14 T cell receptor beta chains in this list originate from one sample, sequenced in a study of T cell clonotyping in hematopoietic cell transplantation. Measured with immunoSEQ multiplex PCR; TCRdb has only the in-frame clones, and not every one. The profile covers tens of thousands of clones, with 90% to 97% appearing a single time and 1.5% to 2% taken by the ten largest. Time point specified: recipient sample about 28 days before transplant, after cytoreduction. Sequences were derived from peripheral blood mononuclear cells, sampled before stem cell transplant. These receptors all stem from a woman aged 45-65 years with acute myeloid leukemia. Some clones in this sample may be carry-over from other donors' samples.

The chain is built from TRBV2 and TRBJ1-2; no reliable D call. The CDR3 length is 13 residues. The V gene's germline CDR1 is SNHLY and CDR2 FYNNEI. The V and J ends lost 3 bases and 4 bases respectively, with 9 bases between them. This chain's CDR3 is CASSEDRSYGYTF. CDR3 coding DNA: TGTGCCAGCAGTGAGGATAGATCCTATGGCTACACCTTC.

V gene TRBV29-1 combines with J gene TRBJ1-1, with D hard to call. The V end lost 4 bases, the J end lost 1 base, and 7 bases lay between the germline ends. CDR1 and CDR2 (germline): SQVTM, ANQGSEA. This CDR3 comprises 12 residues. In DNA, the CDR3 is TGCAGCGTTGTAAACAGGAACACTGAAGCTTTCTTT. It translates to CSVVNRNTEAFF.

The V call is TRBV4-1, the J call TRBJ1-2; maybe TRBD1 (6 bases). V was trimmed by 0 bases and J by 4 bases, leaving 15 bases between them. This CDR3 is built from 16 residues. Germline assignment: CDR1 MGHRA and CDR2 YSYEKL. The CDR3 nucleotides read TGCGCCAGCAGCCAAGAGGTGGCAGGGGTTCCCTATGGCTACACCTTC. It yields the protein CASSQEVAGVPYGYTF.

This clone was detected once. The rearrangement links TRBV6-1 to TRBJ2-1; 13 positions agree with TRBD2. The CDR3 is 16 amino acids. From germline, CDR1 is MNHNS and CDR2 SASEGT. The ends lost 4 bases at V and 4 bases at J; junction bases unmatched: 4. The CDR3 coding sequence is TGTGCCAGCAGTGGCGTACTAGCGGGGGGGTACAATGAGCAGTTCTTC. It is translated as CASSGVLAGGYNEQFF.

The chain links TRBV10-1 to TRBJ1-5; D not resolved. The CDR3 spans 15 residues. Trimming stripped 0 bases from V and 2 bases from J, with 8 bases between. Germline assignment: CDR1 WNHNN and CDR2 SYGVQD (reference sequence). The chain's CDR3 is CASSESTGGNQPQHF. CDR3 bases: TGCGCCAGCAGTGAGTCAACTGGGGGCAATCAGCCCCAGCATTTT.

J is TRBJ1-2 and V is TRBV28; D unresolved. Germline loops: CDR1 MDHEN, CDR2 SYDVKM. The CDR3 loop spans 13 amino acids. Trimming removed 6 bases at V and 8 bases at J, with 16 bases between. For the CDR3, the DNA is TGTGCCAGCAGGGAAAGGAGTTTCCAGGGCTACACCTTC. Translation: CASRERSFQGYTF.

This chain joins TRBV6-4 and TRBJ1-2; D remains ambiguous. The V end was cut by 2 bases, the J end by 4 bases, with 14 bases between. CDR3 length: 15 amino acids. In germline, CDR1 is MRHNA, CDR2 SNTAGT. DNA of the CDR3: TGTGCCAGCAGTGACGAAGGTCCAGACCTCTATGGCTACACCTTC. Translation gives CASSDEGPDLYGYTF.

The DNA of the CDR3 is TGTGCCTGGACCACCCTCGGGACAGGTCCTTATGGCTACACCTTC. Amino acid sequence: CAWTTLGTGPYGYTF. The chain joins TRBV30 to TRBJ1-2, with 8 positions matching TRBD1. The CDR3 has 15 amino acids. Germline CDR1 and CDR2: GTSNPN and SVGIG (reference sequence). Trimming removed 4 bases from V and 5 bases from J; junction bases left unmatched: 12.

This chain connects TRBV6-1 to TRBJ2-3; D might be TRBD1 (6 bases). V gave up 5 bases and J gave up 6 bases, with 9 bases separating them. Germline CDR1 MNHNS, CDR2 SASEGT. The CDR3 is made up of 12 amino acids. CDR3 sequence: CASSNRVDTQYF. CDR3 DNA: TGTGCCAGCAGTAACAGGGTGGATACGCAGTATTTT.

The J gene is TRBJ1-5, the V gene TRBV27; D is ambiguous. CDR3 length: 19 residues. V lost 6 bases and J lost 0, with 24 bases in between. Germline V CDR1 and CDR2: MNHEY, SMNVEV (reference sequence). As DNA, the CDR3 is TGTGCCAGCAGCAAAAATTATAGGGCATGGGAGTATAGCAATCAGCCCCAGCATTTT. Encoded protein: CASSKNYRAWEYSNQPQHF.

V and J are TRBV29-1 and TRBJ1-1; the D gene is possibly TRBD1 (5 bases). Germline-derived CDR1 and CDR2 are SQVTM and ANQGSEA. Trimming removed 5 bases from V and 7 bases from J, with 23 bases in between. The CDR3 length is 15 residues. Here the CDR3 reads CSVWAGMPGGDEAFF. The CDR3 region has the DNA TGCAGCGTTTGGGCAGGGATGCCCGGGGGAGATGAAGCTTTCTTT.

This chain links TRBV7-9 with TRBJ2-3; TRBD1 is a possible D gene (6 bases). The CDR3 contains 16 residues. Trimming took off 8 bases at V and 2 bases at J, with 20 bases between the two ends. Looked up from germline, CDR1 is SEHNR and CDR2 is FQNEAQ (reference sequence). The CDR3 loop is CASEGPGQRTTDTQYF. CDR3 coding DNA: TGTGCCAGCGAAGGTCCCGGACAGAGGACCACAGATACGCAGTATTTT.

This clone has a handful of counts. This sequence joins TRBV4-1 and TRBJ1-1; D uncertain. The CDR3 is made up of 12 amino acids. V gave up 2 bases and J gave up 4 bases, with 5 bases separating them. The germline V gene encodes CDR1 MGHRA and CDR2 YSYEKL. CDR3 nucleotide sequence: TGCGCCAGCAGCCAAATGAGCACTGAAGCTTTCTTT. Translation gives CASSQMSTEAFF.

This clone was recorded a few times. This chain links TRBV19 with TRBJ1-1, with D unresolved. This CDR3 region has 13 residues. V lost 0 bases and J lost 12, with 14 bases in between. CDR1 LNHDA and CDR2 SQIVND come from the germline V gene (reference sequence). The CDR3 DNA reads as TGTGCCAGTAGTATAGAGAGGATAGGAATACCTTTCTTT. As protein: CASSIERIGIPFF. Variable domain in full (rest from reference TRBV19 and TRBJ1-1): DGGITQSPKYLFRKEGQNVTLSCEQNLNHDAMYWYRQDPGQGLRLIYYSQIVNDFQKGDIAEGYSVSREKKESFPLTVTSAQKNPTAFYLCASSIERIGIPFFGQGTRLTVV.